The next 2 T cell receptor beta chains were all read from a single sample in a study of OX40 agonist ivuxolimab in advanced cancers. Profiling relied on immunoSEQ multiplex PCR, and the TCRdb table lists in-frame clones only, not all of them. The data hold tens of thousands of clones, with 92% observed a single time. Sequencing used CD4+ or CD8+ T cells sorted from blood, obtained in a trial of the OX40 agonist ivuxolimab. These receptors originate from an adult with an advanced solid tumor such as melanoma, head and neck, liver or kidney cancer.

The V gene is TRBV27, the J gene TRBJ2-1; D might be TRBD1 or TRBD2, each matching 5 bases. V was trimmed by 3 bases and J by 2 bases, leaving 11 bases between them. Germline V gene lookup returns CDR1 MNHEY and CDR2 SMNVEV (reference sequence). The CDR3 extends over 15 amino acids. CDR3 DNA: TGTGCCAGCAGTTTTATGGGGGTAGCCTACAATGAGCAGTTCTTC. Encoded protein: CASSFMGVAYNEQFF.

The chain carries TRBV2 and TRBJ2-1; no reliable D call. This CDR3 has 12 residues. CDR1 is SNHLY, CDR2 FYNNEI, per germline. The V and J ends lost 8 bases and 4 bases respectively, with 9 bases between them. CDR3 nucleotides: TGTGCCAGCCTCACTACTTACAATGAGCAGTTCTTC. This codes for CASLTTYNEQFF. The whole variable domain, filled in from reference TRBV2 and TRBJ2-1, reads EPEVTQTPSHQVTQMGQEVILRCVPISNHLYFYWYRQILGQKVEFLVSFYNNEISEKSEIFDDQFSVERPDGSNFTLKIRSTKLEDSAMYFCASLTTYNEQFFGPGTRLTVL.